This entry describes one T cell receptor beta chain. Here immunoSEQ multiplex PCR was the method, and the copy in TCRdb shows in-frame clones only, minus some. The sample has over 100,000 clones; approximately 90% are singletons. This record belongs to a study of PD-L1 blockade in urothelial cancer. Time point meaning: peripheral blood 6 weeks after treatment start. Trimming removed 6 bases from V and 7 bases from J; junction bases left unmatched: 8. The CDR3 length is 13 residues. Germline V gene data show CDR1 as KGHSH and CDR2 as LQKENI. Sequencing used PBMCs, obtained around atezolizumab (anti-PD-L1) treatment. This TCR derives from a man aged 55 to 69 with urothelial cancer. The chain links TRBV18 to TRBJ1-1; 7 bases line up with TRBD1. The CDR3 DNA is TGTGCCAGCTCCGGCACAGGGGAGGATGAAGCTTTCTTT. Protein product: CASSGTGEDEAFF.